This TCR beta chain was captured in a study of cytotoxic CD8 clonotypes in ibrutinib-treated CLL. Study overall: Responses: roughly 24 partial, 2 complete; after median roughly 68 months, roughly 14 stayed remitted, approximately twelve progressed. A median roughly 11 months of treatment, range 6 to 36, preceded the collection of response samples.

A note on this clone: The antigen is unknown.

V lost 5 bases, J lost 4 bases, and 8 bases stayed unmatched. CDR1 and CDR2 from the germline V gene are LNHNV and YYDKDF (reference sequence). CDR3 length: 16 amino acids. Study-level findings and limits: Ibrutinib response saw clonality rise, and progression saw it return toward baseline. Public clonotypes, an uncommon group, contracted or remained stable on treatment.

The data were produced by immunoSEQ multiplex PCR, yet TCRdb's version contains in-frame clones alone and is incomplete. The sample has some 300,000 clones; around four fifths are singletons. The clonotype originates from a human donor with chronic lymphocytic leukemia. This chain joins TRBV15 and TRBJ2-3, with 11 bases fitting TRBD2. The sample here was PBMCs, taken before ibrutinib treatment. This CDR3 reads CATSGSSGRASDTQYF. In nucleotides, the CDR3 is TGTGCCACCAGCGGGAGTAGCGGGAGGGCTTCAGATACGCAGTATTTT.